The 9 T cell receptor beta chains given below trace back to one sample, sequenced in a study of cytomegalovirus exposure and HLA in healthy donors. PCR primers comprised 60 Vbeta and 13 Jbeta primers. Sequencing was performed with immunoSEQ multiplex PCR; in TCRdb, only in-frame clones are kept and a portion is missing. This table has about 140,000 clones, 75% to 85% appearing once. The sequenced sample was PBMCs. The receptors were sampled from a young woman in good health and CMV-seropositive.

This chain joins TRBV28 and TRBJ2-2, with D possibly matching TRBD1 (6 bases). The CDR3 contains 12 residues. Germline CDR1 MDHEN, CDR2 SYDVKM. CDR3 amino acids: CVSTGNTGELFF. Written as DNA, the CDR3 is TGTGTATCGACAGGGAACACCGGGGAGCTGTTTTTT. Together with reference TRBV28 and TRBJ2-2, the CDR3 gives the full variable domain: DVKVTQSSRYLVKRTGEKVFLECVQDMDHENMFWYRQDPGLGLRLIYFSYDVKMKEKGDIPEGYSVSREKKERFSLILESASTNQTSMYLCVSTGNTGELFFGEGSRLTVL.

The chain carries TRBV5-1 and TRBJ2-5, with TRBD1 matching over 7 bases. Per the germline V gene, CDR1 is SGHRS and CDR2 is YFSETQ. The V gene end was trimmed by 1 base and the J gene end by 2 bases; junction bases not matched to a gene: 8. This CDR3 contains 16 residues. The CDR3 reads CASSLSSGTVQETQYF. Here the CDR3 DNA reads TGCGCCAGCAGCTTGAGTTCTGGGACAGTTCAAGAGACCCAGTACTTC.

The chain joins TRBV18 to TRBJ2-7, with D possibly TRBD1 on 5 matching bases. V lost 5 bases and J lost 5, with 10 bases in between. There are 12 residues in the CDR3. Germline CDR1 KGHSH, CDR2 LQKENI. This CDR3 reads CASSRQSHEQYF. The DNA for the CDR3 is TGTGCCAGCTCAAGACAGAGCCACGAGCAGTACTTC. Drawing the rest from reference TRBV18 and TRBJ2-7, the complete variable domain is NAGVMQNPRHLVRRRGQEARLRCSPMKGHSHVYWYRQLPEEGLKFMVYLQKENIIDESGMPKERFSAEFPKEGPSILRIQQVVRGDSAAYFCASSRQSHEQYFGPGTRLTVT.

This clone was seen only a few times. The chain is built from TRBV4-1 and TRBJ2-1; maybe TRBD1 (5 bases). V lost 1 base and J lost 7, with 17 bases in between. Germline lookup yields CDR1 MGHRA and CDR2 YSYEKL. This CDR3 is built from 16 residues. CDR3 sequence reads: CASSQGQTFSGNEQFF. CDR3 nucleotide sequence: TGCGCCAGCAGCCAAGGACAGACGTTTAGTGGAAATGAGCAGTTCTTC.

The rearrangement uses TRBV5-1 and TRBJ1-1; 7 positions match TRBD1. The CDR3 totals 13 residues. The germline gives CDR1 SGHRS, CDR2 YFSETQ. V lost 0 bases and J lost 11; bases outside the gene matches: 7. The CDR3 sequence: CASSLGDRTLAFF. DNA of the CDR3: TGCGCCAGCAGCTTGGGGGACAGAACGTTGGCTTTCTTT.

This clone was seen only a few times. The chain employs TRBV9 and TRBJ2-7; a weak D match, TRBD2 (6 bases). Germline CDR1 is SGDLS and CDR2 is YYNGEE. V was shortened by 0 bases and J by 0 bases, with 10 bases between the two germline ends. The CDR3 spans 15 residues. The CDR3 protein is CASSVGGAPSYEQYF. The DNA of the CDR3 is TGTGCCAGCAGCGTAGGCGGGGCCCCCTCCTACGAGCAGTACTTC.

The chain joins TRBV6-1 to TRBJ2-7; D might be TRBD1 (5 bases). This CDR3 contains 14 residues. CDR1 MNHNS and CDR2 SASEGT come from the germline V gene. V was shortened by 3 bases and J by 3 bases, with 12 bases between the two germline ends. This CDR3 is CASSDDSSYYEQYF. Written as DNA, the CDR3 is TGTGCCAGCAGTGATGACAGTTCCTACTACGAGCAGTACTTC.

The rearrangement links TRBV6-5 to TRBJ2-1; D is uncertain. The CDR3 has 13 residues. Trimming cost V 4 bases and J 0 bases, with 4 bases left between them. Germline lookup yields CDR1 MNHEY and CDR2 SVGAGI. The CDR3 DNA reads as TGTGCCAGCAGTTCCAACTCCTACAATGAGCAGTTCTTC. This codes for CASSSNSYNEQFF.

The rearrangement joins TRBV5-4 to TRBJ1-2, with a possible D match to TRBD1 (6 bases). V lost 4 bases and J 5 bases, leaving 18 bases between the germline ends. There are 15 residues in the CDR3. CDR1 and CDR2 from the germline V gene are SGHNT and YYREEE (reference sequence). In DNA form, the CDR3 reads TGTGCCAGCAGCCCCGGGATGGCAGGGGCGTATGGCTACACCTTC. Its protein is CASSPGMAGAYGYTF.